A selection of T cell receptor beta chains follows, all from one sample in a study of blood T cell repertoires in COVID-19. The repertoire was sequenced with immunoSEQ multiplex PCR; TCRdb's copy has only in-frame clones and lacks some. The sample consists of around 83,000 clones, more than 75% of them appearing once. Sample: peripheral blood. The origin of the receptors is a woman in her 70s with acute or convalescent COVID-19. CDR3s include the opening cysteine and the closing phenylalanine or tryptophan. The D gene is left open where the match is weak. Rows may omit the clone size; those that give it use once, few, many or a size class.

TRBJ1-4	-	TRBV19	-	CASDGGRGSNEKLFF	TGTGCCAGCGACGGGGGGCGAGGGTCTAATGAAAAACTGTTTTTT
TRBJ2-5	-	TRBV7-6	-	CASSLNWDFQETQYF	TGTGCCAGCAGCCTAAATTGGGACTTCCAAGAGACCCAGTACTTC
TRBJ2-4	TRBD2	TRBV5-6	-	CASSLGGTRLAKNIQYF	TGTGCCAGCAGCTTGGGGGGGACTAGGCTAGCCAAAAACATTCAGTACTTC
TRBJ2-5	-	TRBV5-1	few	CASSLVGTDREETQYF	TGCGCCAGCAGCTTGGTTGGGACGGACAGAGAAGAGACCCAGTACTTC
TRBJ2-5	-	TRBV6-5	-	CASSSGDRRTQYF	TGTGCCAGCAGTTCAGGGGATAGAAGGACCCAGTACTTC
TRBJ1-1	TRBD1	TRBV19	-	CASSTRDRALNTEAFF	TGTGCCAGTAGTACCCGGGACAGGGCACTGAACACTGAAGCTTTCTTT
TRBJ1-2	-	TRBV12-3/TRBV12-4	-	CASSSQYGYTF	TGTGCCAGCAGTTCCCAATATGGCTACACCTTC
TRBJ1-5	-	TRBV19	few	CASNSMAGLNQPQHF	TGTGCCAGTAACAGCATGGCAGGACTCAATCAGCCCCAGCATTTT
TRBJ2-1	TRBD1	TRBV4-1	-	CASRNRGVDNEQFF	TGCGCCAGCAGGAACAGGGGTGTCGACAATGAGCAGTTCTTC
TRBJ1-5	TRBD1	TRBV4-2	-	CASSQDQDREHSNQPQHF	TGTGCCAGCAGCCAGGACCAAGACAGGGAACATAGCAATCAGCCCCAGCATTTT
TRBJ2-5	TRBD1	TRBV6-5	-	CASSYSTGRETQYF	TGTGCCAGCAGTTACTCGACAGGGAGAGAGACCCAGTACTTC
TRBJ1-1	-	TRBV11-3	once	CASSSLGGRTEAFF	TGTGCCAGCAGCTCCCTGGGGGGGAGAACTGAAGCTTTCTTT
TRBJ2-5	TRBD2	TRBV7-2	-	CASRPSGGETQYF	TGTGCCAGCAGACCTAGCGGGGGAGAGACCCAGTACTTC
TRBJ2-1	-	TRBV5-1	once	CASSLETGYDEQFF	TGCGCCAGCAGCTTGGAGACGGGGTATGATGAGCAGTTCTTC
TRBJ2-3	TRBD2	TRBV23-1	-	CASSQCQGHEPGLVHTDTQYF	TGCGCCAGCAGTCAATGCCAGGGCCATGAGCCGGGACTAGTGCACACAGATACGCAGTATTTT
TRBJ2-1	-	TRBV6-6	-	CASNSGYNEQFF	TGTGCCTCCAACAGCGGTTACAATGAGCAGTTCTTC
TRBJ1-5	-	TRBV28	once	CASRSGESSNQPQHF	TGTGCCAGCAGATCCGGGGAGTCCAGCAATCAGCCCCAGCATTTT
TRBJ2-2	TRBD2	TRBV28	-	CASSPLGLAGGPGTGELFF	TGTGCCAGCAGTCCCCTCGGACTAGCGGGAGGGCCAGGTACCGGGGAGCTGTTTTTT
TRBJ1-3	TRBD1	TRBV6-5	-	CASSHPGQRVRIYF	TGTGCCAGCAGTCACCCGGGACAGCGAGTTAGGATATATTTT
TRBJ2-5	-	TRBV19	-	CASKNSGIQETQYF	TGTGCCAGTAAGAATAGCGGTATCCAAGAGACCCAGTACTTC
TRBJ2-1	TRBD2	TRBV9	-	CASSVSAGLAGQEQFF	TGTGCCAGCAGCGTATCAGCGGGACTAGCGGGACAGGAGCAGTTCTTC
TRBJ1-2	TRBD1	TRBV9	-	CASSVLTGNTNYGYTF	TGTGCCAGCAGCGTACTGACAGGGAACACTAACTATGGCTACACCTTC
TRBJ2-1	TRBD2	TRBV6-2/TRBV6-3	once	CASSYILAGHQFF	TGTGCCAGCAGTTACATCCTAGCGGGACACCAGTTCTTC
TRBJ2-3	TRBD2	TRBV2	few	CASSIAGGKDTQYF	TGTGCCAGCAGCATAGCGGGAGGTAAAGATACGCAGTATTTT
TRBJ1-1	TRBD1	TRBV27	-	CASSLSRTGGWLTEAFF	TGTGCCAGCAGTTTATCGCGGACAGGGGGCTGGCTCACTGAAGCTTTCTTT
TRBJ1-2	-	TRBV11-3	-	CASSFGEGYGYTF	TGTGCCAGCAGCTTTGGGGAGGGGTATGGCTACACCTTC
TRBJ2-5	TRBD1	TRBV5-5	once	CASSPVQILTGRETQYF	TGTGCCAGCAGCCCCGTTCAAATCCTGACAGGGCGAGAGACCCAGTACTTC
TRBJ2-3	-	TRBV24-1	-	CATSDFRGADTQYF	TGTGCCACCAGTGATTTCCGGGGTGCAGATACGCAGTATTTT
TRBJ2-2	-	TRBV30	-	CAWARLANTGELFF	TGTGCCTGGGCGAGACTAGCGAACACCGGGGAGCTGTTTTTT
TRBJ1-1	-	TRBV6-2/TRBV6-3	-	CASSYFQGKQNTEAFF	TGTGCCAGCAGTTACTTTCAGGGAAAGCAGAACACTGAAGCTTTCTTT
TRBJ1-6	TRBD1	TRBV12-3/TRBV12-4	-	CASRNRGNSPLHF	TGTGCCAGCAGGAACAGGGGAAATTCACCCCTCCACTTT
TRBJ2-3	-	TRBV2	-	CASSLGDFSDTQYF	TGTGCCAGCAGCCTTGGGGACTTTTCAGATACGCAGTATTTT
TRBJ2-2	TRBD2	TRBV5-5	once	CASIPTSGGINTGELFF	TGTGCCAGCATCCCGACTAGCGGGGGAATCAACACCGGGGAGCTGTTTTTT
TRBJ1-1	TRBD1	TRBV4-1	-	CASSQRGQGARTEAFF	TGCGCCAGCAGCCAACGGGGACAGGGGGCGAGGACTGAAGCTTTCTTT
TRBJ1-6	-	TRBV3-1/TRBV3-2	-	CASSQDGWGRKRTYNSPLHF	TGTGCCAGCAGCCAAGATGGATGGGGGCGGAAGAGGACCTATAATTCACCCCTCCACTTT
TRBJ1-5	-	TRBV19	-	CASSIIRGPHNQPQHF	TGTGCCAGTAGTATAATCAGGGGCCCCCACAATCAGCCCCAGCATTTT
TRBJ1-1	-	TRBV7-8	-	CASRGGVMNTEAFF	TGTGCCAGCAGAGGGGGGGTAATGAACACTGAAGCTTTCTTT
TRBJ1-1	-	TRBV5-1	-	CASSLEGGKTEAFF	TGCGCCAGCAGCTTGGAGGGGGGGAAGACTGAAGCTTTCTTT
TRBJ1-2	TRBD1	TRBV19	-	CASSTRDRAYYGYTF	TGTGCCAGTAGTACCCGGGACAGGGCTTACTATGGCTACACCTTC
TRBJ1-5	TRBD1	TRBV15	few	CATSRGRLTGGNQPQHF	TGTGCCACCAGCAGAGGGCGTCTAACAGGGGGGAATCAGCCCCAGCATTTT
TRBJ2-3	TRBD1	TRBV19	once	CASNFGTGPPDTQYF	TGTGCCAGTAATTTCGGGACAGGTCCACCAGATACGCAGTATTTT
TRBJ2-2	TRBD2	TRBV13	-	CASSQSGANTGELFF	TGTGCCAGCAGCCAAAGCGGGGCGAACACCGGGGAGCTGTTTTTT